The 4 T cell receptor beta chains reported below all come from one sample, sequenced in a study of regulatory T cells in long-lasting Graves disease. Arm-PCR of CDR3 regions and iRepertoire HTBI primers were the basis on which TCR beta libraries were built. TCRdb reprocessed the multiplex PCR reads via MiXCR and lists one record per CDR3 protein. The sample includes around 250,000 distinct CDR3 sequences, 18% of them seen just once. Indicated time point: newly diagnosed GD, antithyroid drugs for less than 3 months. There was RNA extracted from PBMCs, and the TCR library was made from it. Sequences were derived from peripheral blood mononuclear cells (PBMCs), sampled at new diagnosis, from a patient treated with antithyroid drugs. These receptors were collected from a female donor with Graves disease.

This clonotype was observed at least ten times. This rearrangement joins TRBV20-1 to TRBJ2-2; D unclear. CDR3 length: 13 amino acids. In germline, CDR1 is DFQATT, CDR2 SNEGSKA (reference sequence). The ends were cut back, 4 bases at V and 1 base at J, with 7 bases in the middle. CDR3 DNA: TGCAGTGCTAAGTCTGGGAACACCGGGGAGCTGTTTTTT. This translates into CSAKSGNTGELFF.

This clonotype was counted ten times or more. This chain connects TRBV29-1 to TRBJ2-5; weak D call: TRBD1 (5 bases). The CDR3 is 14 amino acids. The V gene's germline CDR1 is SQVTM and CDR2 ANQGSEA. V lost 4 bases and J 5 bases, leaving 17 bases between the germline ends. In DNA, the CDR3 is TGCAGCGTTGTGGGGCTAGAATCAGGCGAGACCCAGTACTTC. Translation gives CSVVGLESGETQYF.

The genes are TRBV5-1 and TRBJ2-7, with 8 bases aligning to TRBD1. CDR1 and CDR2 (germline): SGHRS, YFSETQ. Trimming cost V 3 bases and J 10 bases; bases outside gene matches: 3. This CDR3 comprises 11 residues. The CDR3 spells CASSWDRPQYV. DNA of the CDR3: TGCGCCAGCAGCTGGGACAGGCCACAGTACGTC.

The sample holds many counts of this clonotype. The chain joins TRBV28 to TRBJ2-7; 10 positions agree with TRBD1. CDR1 and CDR2 from the germline V gene are MDHEN and SYDVKM. The CDR3 is 16 residues long. V lost 4 bases and J lost 0; bases outside the gene matches: 6. CDR3 coding DNA: TGTGCCAGCAGTTCTACCGGGACAGGGGTCTCCTACGAGCAGTACTTC. As protein: CASSSTGTGVSYEQYF.